These 27 T cell receptor beta chains were sequenced from one sample in a study of PD-1 blockade in mismatch repair-deficient tumors. The data were produced by immunoSEQ multiplex PCR, yet TCRdb's version contains in-frame clones alone and is incomplete. This table has 30,000 to 35,000 clones, less than 90% appearing once. The sequenced sample was PBMCs, obtained roughly 6 weeks after starting pembrolizumab. These receptors were taken from an adult with mismatch repair-deficient cancer.

This rearrangement joins TRBV6-6 to TRBJ2-1, with 8 bases identical to TRBD1. Losses at the gene ends were 4 bases for V and 2 bases for J; bases not matched to a gene: 7. The CDR3 spans 16 residues. Looked up from germline, CDR1 is MNHNY and CDR2 is SVGAGI (reference sequence). The CDR3 DNA reads as TGTGCCAGCAGTTCCCCGGACAGGGAGGCCTACAATGAGCAGTTCTTC. Its translation: CASSSPDREAYNEQFF.

In nucleotides, the CDR3 is TGTGCCAGCACTGGACTGTATAGCAATCAGCCCCAGCATTTT. Encoded protein: CASTGLYSNQPQHF. V and J are TRBV2 and TRBJ1-5; D unclear. Germline CDR1 is SNHLY and CDR2 is FYNNEI. V dropped 7 bases and J dropped 0 bases, with 10 bases sitting between them. CDR3 size: 14 residues.

The CDR3 reads CASGLFYTGELFF. The CDR3 coding sequence is TGTGCCAGTGGACTATTCTACACCGGGGAGCTGTTTTTT. This rearrangement joins TRBV7-3 to TRBJ2-2, with a possible D match to TRBD2 (6 bases). V lost 9 bases and J 3 bases, leaving 11 bases between the germline ends. The germline V gene has CDR1 SGHTA and CDR2 FQGTGA. The CDR3 loop spans 13 amino acids.

V is TRBV28 and J is TRBJ2-1; no definite D call. V was trimmed by 3 bases and J by 10 bases, leaving 16 bases between them. CDR1 is MDHEN and CDR2 is SYDVKM in the germline V gene. The CDR3 has 14 amino acids. The CDR3 coding sequence is TGTGCCAGCAGTTTTCGACATGGTCTTAACGAGCAGTTCTTC. Translated, it gives CASSFRHGLNEQFF.

V is TRBV28 and J is TRBJ1-2, with D maybe TRBD1 (6 bases). CDR1 is MDHEN, CDR2 SYDVKM, per germline. V was pared by 8 bases and J by 3 bases, with 13 bases between. The CDR3 runs to 13 residues. CDR3: CASGGDNYYGYTF. The DNA of the CDR3 is TGTGCCAGCGGGGGGGACAATTACTATGGCTACACCTTC.

This chain uses TRBV2 with TRBJ2-7; D uncertain. Germline CDR1 reads SNHLY; CDR2 reads FYNNEI. Trimming cost V 8 bases and J 0 bases, with 14 bases left between them. This CDR3 has 14 residues. This chain's CDR3 is CASQSGRSSYEQYF. The CDR3 DNA reads TGTGCCAGCCAATCAGGCCGAAGCTCCTACGAGCAGTACTTC.

This chain joins TRBV7-2 and TRBJ1-1, with 8 bases that match TRBD1. With V trimmed by 5 bases and J by 0 bases, 5 bases remained unmatched. The CDR3 consists of 15 residues. Germline CDR1 reads SGHTA; CDR2 reads FQGNSA. CDR3 nucleotide sequence: TGTGCCAGCAGCGGATCAGGGGGCATGAACACTGAAGCTTTCTTT. Amino acid sequence: CASSGSGGMNTEAFF.

The genes are TRBV5-1 and TRBJ2-1; a possible D gene is TRBD2 (5 bases). Between the trimmed V and J ends, which lost 0 bases and 9 bases, there was a span of 10 bases. The V gene's germline CDR1 is SGHRS and CDR2 YFSETQ. The CDR3 totals 13 residues. The DNA for the CDR3 is TGCGCCAGCAGCTTGGACTCGGCGGGTGAGCAGTTCTTC. Translated, it gives CASSLDSAGEQFF.

The V and J genes are TRBV5-4 and TRBJ1-2; TRBD1 is a possible D gene (5 bases). Trimming took off 4 bases at V and 4 bases at J, with 17 bases between the two ends. The CDR3 loop spans 15 amino acids. Germline loops: CDR1 SGHNT, CDR2 YYREEE (reference sequence). The CDR3 DNA is TGTGCCAGCAGCCCGTCTGGAGGGGACGGCTATGGCTACACCTTC. Its translation is CASSPSGGDGYGYTF. Full variable domain (rest looked up from reference TRBV5-4 and TRBJ1-2): ETGVTQSPTHLIKTRGQQVTLRCSSQSGHNTVSWYQQALGQGPQFIFQYYREEENGRGNFPPRFSGLQFPNYSSELNVNALELDDSALYLCASSPSGGDGYGYTFGSGTRLTVV.

The chain combines TRBV5-5 with TRBJ1-5; TRBD1 matches 11 bases. The germline V gene encodes CDR1 SGHKS and CDR2 YYEKEE (reference sequence). This CDR3 has 15 amino acids. The V and J ends lost 0 bases and 8 bases, in that order; junction bases with no gene match: 4. CDR3 bases: TGTGCCAGCAGCTTGGGGGGGACAGGGGGAAAGCCCCAGCATTTT. Encoded protein: CASSLGGTGGKPQHF.

The chain is built from TRBV5-1 and TRBJ2-1; D might be TRBD2 (5 bases). The CDR3 covers 16 residues. Germline assignment: CDR1 SGHRS and CDR2 YFSETQ. V lost 0 bases, J lost 4 bases, and 14 bases lay in between. CDR3 sequence reads: CASSLGDSVTYNEQFF. CDR3 nucleotides: TGCGCCAGCAGCTTGGGGGATAGCGTGACTTACAATGAGCAGTTCTTC.

The chain has TRBV11-3 and TRBJ2-7; 11 positions agree with TRBD1. J gave up 1 base and V 5 bases, and 1 base lay outside the gene matches. CDR3 size: 14 residues. Germline loops: CDR1 SGHNT, CDR2 YENEEA. The CDR3 sequence: CASSRDRGSYEQYF. The CDR3 DNA reads as TGTGCCAGCAGCCGGGACAGGGGGTCCTACGAGCAGTACTTC.

CDR3 nucleotide sequence: TGTGCCAGCAGTCAGACAAGGCAGAATGAAAAACTGTTTTTT. Amino acid sequence: CASSQTRQNEKLFF. The V call is TRBV27, the J call TRBJ1-4, with D hard to call. V gave up 5 bases and J gave up 5 bases, with 12 bases separating them. The CDR3 has 14 amino acids. From germline, CDR1 is MNHEY and CDR2 SMNVEV (reference sequence).

This chain links TRBV5-1 with TRBJ2-1, with a possible D match to TRBD2 (5 bases). Trimming left V 0 bases short and J 3 bases short, with 10 bases between. Germline-derived CDR1 and CDR2 are SGHRS and YFSETQ. The CDR3 runs 15 residues. CDR3 coding DNA: TGCGCCAGCAGCTTGGGAGCGGATCACTACAATGAGCAGTTCTTC. It translates to CASSLGADHYNEQFF.

This sequence joins TRBV27 and TRBJ2-7; 9 bases agree with TRBD1. This CDR3 region has 16 residues. CDR1 and CDR2 from the germline V gene are MNHEY and SMNVEV (reference sequence). Trimming cost V 2 bases and J 4 bases; bases outside gene matches: 9. CDR3 sequence reads: CASSLRRDRERYEQYF. DNA for the CDR3: TGTGCCAGCAGTTTACGCCGGGACAGGGAGAGATACGAGCAGTACTTC.

This clone turned up a few times. The chain uses TRBV7-8 and TRBJ2-7; possible D gene TRBD2, 6 bases. The CDR3 spans 16 residues. Germline V gene data show CDR1 as SGHVS and CDR2 as FQNEAQ. V dropped 1 base and J dropped 0 bases, with 13 bases sitting between them. CDR3 amino acids: CASSLDSGKSSYEQYF. In DNA, the CDR3 is TGTGCCAGCAGCTTAGATAGCGGAAAAAGCTCCTACGAGCAGTACTTC.

The chain is built from TRBV28 and TRBJ1-2; 7 bases are a match to TRBD1. Germline values: CDR1 MDHEN, CDR2 SYDVKM. The CDR3 is 15 amino acids. V lost 9 bases and J lost 1; bases outside the gene matches: 11. The CDR3 reads CASFKPGTDNYGYTF. CDR3 nucleotides: TGTGCCAGTTTCAAACCCGGGACAGATAACTATGGCTACACCTTC.

V and J are TRBV28 and TRBJ1-4; 11 bases match TRBD1. The V gene's germline CDR1 is MDHEN and CDR2 SYDVKM. Trimming took 7 bases from V and 4 from J; bases not matched to a gene: 8. The CDR3 sequence is 16 residues long. CDR3: CASTAAGQGGNEKLFF. The CDR3 DNA reads as TGTGCCAGCACCGCAGCGGGACAGGGGGGTAATGAAAAACTGTTTTTT.

The chain joins TRBV6-5 to TRBJ2-1; 7 bases are a match to TRBD2. CDR1 is MNHEY and CDR2 is SVGAGI in the germline V gene. The CDR3 length is 16 residues. The trim removed 0 bases at V and 0 bases at J, leaving 2 bases unmatched. The CDR3 DNA reads TGTGCCAGCAGTTACTCACCGGGAGGCTCCTACAATGAGCAGTTCTTC. Its translation is CASSYSPGGSYNEQFF.

DNA of the CDR3: TGTGCCAGCAGGCGACAGGGGGCGCGTATTGGTGGCTACACCTTC. Translation: CASRRQGARIGGYTF. The chain couples TRBV6-5 to TRBJ1-2; TRBD1 agrees at 10 bases. The V gene's germline CDR1 is MNHEY and CDR2 SVGAGI. The CDR3 runs 15 residues. With V trimmed by 6 bases and J by 7 bases, 11 bases remained unmatched.

The J gene is TRBJ2-3, the V gene TRBV6-6, with D possibly being TRBD1 (6 bases). V was clipped by 7 bases and J by 0 bases, with 14 bases between them. The CDR3 loop spans 15 amino acids. Per germline, CDR1 MNHNY and CDR2 SVGAGI (reference sequence). Here the CDR3 DNA reads TGTGCCAGCAACCCCCGGACAGTCAGCACAGATACGCAGTATTTT. This encodes CASNPRTVSTDTQYF.

The chain uses TRBV27 and TRBJ2-3, with TRBD2 identical over 11 bases. Per germline, CDR1 MNHEY and CDR2 SMNVEV (reference sequence). CDR3 length: 17 amino acids. Trimming took 5 bases from V and 4 from J; bases not matched to a gene: 11. The CDR3 DNA reads TGTGCCAGCAGTCTGACTAGCGGGGCGGAGGATTCAGATACGCAGTATTTT. Its protein product is CASSLTSGAEDSDTQYF.

A few counts support this clone. The rearrangement joins TRBV7-9 to TRBJ1-2; D unresolved. Germline V gene sequence: CDR1 SEHNR, CDR2 FQNEAQ (reference sequence). The V and J ends lost 1 base and 3 bases respectively, with 9 bases between them. The CDR3 contains 14 residues. CDR3 DNA: TGTGCCAGCAGCTTAGGGTCCAGTGACTATGGCTACACCTTC. The encoded protein is CASSLGSSDYGYTF.

The genes are TRBV6-1 and TRBJ2-3, with D perhaps TRBD1 (6 bases). The CDR3 consists of 15 residues. V was pared by 5 bases and J by 2 bases, with 14 bases between. Germline CDR1 MNHNS, CDR2 SASEGT. For the CDR3, the DNA is TGTGCCAGCAGTAACCTAGGGGGTACCACAGATACGCAGTATTTT. Translated: CASSNLGGTTDTQYF.

This rearrangement joins TRBV5-1 to TRBJ2-1, with 8 bases that match TRBD1. Germline V CDR1 and CDR2: SGHRS, YFSETQ. CDR3 length equals 14 residues. V gave up 4 bases and J gave up 7 bases; unmatched junction bases: 7. In DNA, the CDR3 is TGCGCCAGCAGCGAGGGACAGGAGGGGAATGAGCAGTTCTTC. Its translation is CASSEGQEGNEQFF.

This clone appeared a few times. The J gene is TRBJ2-7, the V gene TRBV7-6, with D possibly TRBD1 on 6 matching bases. In germline, CDR1 is SGHVS, CDR2 FNYEAQ. Deletions cut 5 bases from V and 4 bases from J, with 21 bases between. This CDR3 contains 16 residues. CDR3 DNA: TGTGCCAGCAGCCCGAGTCAGGCAGGGGCGTCTTACGAGCAGTACTTC. It yields the protein CASSPSQAGASYEQYF. Filled out from reference TRBV7-6 and TRBJ2-7, the complete variable domain reads GAGVSQSPRYKVTKRGQDVALRCDPISGHVSLYWYRQALGQGPEFLTYFNYEAQQDKSGLPNDRFSAERPEGSISTLTIQRTEQRDSAMYRCASSPSQAGASYEQYFGPGTRLTVT.

The chain employs TRBV6-6 and TRBJ2-5; TRBD2 matches 16 bases. Germline loops: CDR1 MNHNY, CDR2 SVGAGI (reference sequence). This CDR3 is built from 16 residues. Trimming removed 6 bases from V and 5 bases from J; junction bases left unmatched: 6. CDR3 nucleotide sequence: TGTGCCAGCAGACGGGGACTAGCGGGAGGGCAGGAGACCCAGTACTTC. It encodes CASRRGLAGGQETQYF.